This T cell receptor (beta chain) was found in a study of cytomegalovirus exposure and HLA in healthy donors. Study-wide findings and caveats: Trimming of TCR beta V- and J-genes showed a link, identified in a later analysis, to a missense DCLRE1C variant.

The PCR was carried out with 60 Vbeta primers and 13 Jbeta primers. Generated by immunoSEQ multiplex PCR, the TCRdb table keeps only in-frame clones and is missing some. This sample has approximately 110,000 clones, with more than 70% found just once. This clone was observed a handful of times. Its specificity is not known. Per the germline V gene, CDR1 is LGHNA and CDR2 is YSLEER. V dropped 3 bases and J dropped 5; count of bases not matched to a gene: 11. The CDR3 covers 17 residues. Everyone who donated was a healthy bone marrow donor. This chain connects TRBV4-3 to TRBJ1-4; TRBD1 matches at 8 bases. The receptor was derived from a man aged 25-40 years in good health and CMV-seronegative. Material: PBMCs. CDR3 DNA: TGCGCCAGCAGCCAGCGAAGTGCAGGGGGCACGAATGAAAAACTGTTTTTT. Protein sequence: CASSQRSAGGTNEKLFF.